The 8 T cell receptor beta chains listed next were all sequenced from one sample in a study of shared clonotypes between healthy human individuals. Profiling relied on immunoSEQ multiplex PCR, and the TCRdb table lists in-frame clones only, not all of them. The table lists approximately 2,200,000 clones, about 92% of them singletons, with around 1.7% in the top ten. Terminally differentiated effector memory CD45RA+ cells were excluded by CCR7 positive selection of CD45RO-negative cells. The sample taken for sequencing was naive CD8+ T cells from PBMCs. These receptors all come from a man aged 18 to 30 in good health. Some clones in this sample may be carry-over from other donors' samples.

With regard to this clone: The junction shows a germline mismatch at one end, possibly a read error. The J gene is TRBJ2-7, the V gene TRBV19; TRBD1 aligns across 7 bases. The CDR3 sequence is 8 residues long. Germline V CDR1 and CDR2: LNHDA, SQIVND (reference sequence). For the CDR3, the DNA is TGTGCCAGCACCGGGACAGCTTTC. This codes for CASTGTAF.

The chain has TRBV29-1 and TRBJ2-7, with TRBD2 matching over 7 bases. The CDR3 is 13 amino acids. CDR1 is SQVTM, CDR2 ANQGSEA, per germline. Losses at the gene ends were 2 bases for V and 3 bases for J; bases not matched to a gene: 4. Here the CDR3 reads CSVELADYYEQYF. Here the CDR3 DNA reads TGCAGCGTTGAACTAGCGGACTACTACGAGCAGTACTTC.

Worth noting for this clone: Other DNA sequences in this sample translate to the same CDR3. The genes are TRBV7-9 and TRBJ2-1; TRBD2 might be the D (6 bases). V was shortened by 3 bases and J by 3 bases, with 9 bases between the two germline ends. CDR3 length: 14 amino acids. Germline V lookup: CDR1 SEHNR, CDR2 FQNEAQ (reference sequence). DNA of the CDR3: TGTGCCAGCAGCTTGGGGGGACTCTACAATGAGCAGTTCTTC. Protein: CASSLGGLYNEQFF.

The CDR3: CASSLGVRGADTQYF. As DNA, the CDR3 is TGTGCCAGCAGCTTAGGTGTCAGGGGGGCAGATACGCAGTATTTT. J is TRBJ2-3 and V is TRBV7-9; the D gene is possibly TRBD1 (7 bases). V gave up 1 base and J gave up 4 bases, with 12 bases separating them. Germline loops: CDR1 SEHNR, CDR2 FQNEAQ (reference sequence). This CDR3 contains 15 residues.

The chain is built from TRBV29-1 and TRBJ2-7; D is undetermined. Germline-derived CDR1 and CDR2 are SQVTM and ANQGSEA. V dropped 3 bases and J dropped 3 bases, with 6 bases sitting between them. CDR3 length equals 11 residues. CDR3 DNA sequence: TGCAGCGTTGACGCGGACTACGAGCAGTACTTC. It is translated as CSVDADYEQYF.

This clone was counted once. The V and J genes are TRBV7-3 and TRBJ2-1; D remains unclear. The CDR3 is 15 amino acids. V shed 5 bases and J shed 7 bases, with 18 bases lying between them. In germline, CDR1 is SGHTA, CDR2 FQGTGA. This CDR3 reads CASSKTKSLWNEQFF. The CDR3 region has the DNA TGTGCCAGCAGCAAAACCAAATCCCTATGGAATGAGCAGTTCTTC. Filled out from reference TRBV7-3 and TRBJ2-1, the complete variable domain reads GAGVSQTPSNKVTEKGKYVELRCDPISGHTALYWYRQSLGQGPEFLIYFQGTGAADDSGLPNDRFFAVRPEGSVSTLKIQRTERGDSAVYLCASSKTKSLWNEQFFGPGTRLTVL.

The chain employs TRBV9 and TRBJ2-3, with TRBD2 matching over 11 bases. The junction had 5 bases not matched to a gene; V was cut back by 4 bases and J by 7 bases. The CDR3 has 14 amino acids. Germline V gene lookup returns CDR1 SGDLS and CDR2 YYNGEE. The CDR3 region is CASSSTSGTNTQYF. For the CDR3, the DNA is TGTGCCAGCAGCTCGACTAGCGGGACAAATACGCAGTATTTT.

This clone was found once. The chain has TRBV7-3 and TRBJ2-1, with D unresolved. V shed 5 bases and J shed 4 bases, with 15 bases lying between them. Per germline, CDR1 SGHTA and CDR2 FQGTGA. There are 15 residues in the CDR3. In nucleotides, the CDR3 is TGTGCCAGCAGCCTAGAGGCGGTCGTTTACAATGAGCAGTTCTTC. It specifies CASSLEAVVYNEQFF.